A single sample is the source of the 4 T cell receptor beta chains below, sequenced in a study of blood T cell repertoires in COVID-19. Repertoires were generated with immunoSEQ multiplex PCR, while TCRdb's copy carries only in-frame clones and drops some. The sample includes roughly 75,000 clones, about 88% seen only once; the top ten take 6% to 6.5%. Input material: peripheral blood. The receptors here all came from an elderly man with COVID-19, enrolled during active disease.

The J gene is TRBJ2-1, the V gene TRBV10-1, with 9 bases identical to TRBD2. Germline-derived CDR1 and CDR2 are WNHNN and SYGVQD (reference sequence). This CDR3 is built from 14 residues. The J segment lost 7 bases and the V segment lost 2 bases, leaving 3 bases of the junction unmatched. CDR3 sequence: CASSEELAGNEQFF. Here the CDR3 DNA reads TGCGCCAGCAGTGAGGAGCTAGCGGGGAATGAGCAGTTCTTC.

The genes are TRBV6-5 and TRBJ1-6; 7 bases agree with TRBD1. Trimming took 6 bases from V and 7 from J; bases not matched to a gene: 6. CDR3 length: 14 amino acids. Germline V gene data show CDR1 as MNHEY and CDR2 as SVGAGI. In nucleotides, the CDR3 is TGTGCCAGCAGACCGGGACAGTACAATTCACCCCTCCACTTT. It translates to CASRPGQYNSPLHF.

The CDR3 DNA follows: TGTGCCAGCAGCCAAGCAGGGGTTGGGCAGCCCCAGCATTTT. Translation gives CASSQAGVGQPQHF. The chain has TRBV3-1 (or the pseudogene TRBV3-2) and TRBJ1-5; a weak D match, TRBD1 (6 bases). V gave up 1 base and J gave up 7 bases, with 11 bases separating them. The CDR3 sequence is 14 residues long. Germline-derived CDR1 and CDR2 are LGHDT and YNNKEL (reference sequence).

The CDR3 coding sequence is TGTGCCAGTAGTGTTGGACAGGGGGCTTTGGGGGCCAACGTCCTGACTTTC. Its protein is CASSVGQGALGANVLTF. The rearrangement uses TRBV19 and TRBJ2-6; 11 bases are shared with TRBD1. The CDR3 runs to 17 residues. In germline, CDR1 is LNHDA, CDR2 SQIVND (reference sequence). V gave up 5 bases and J gave up 4 bases; unmatched junction bases: 7.